This record looks at one T cell receptor beta chain sequence and its context. This receptor's antigen is unknown. No quality values exist for individual bases; no much larger clone is one base distant. CDR1 and CDR2 were assigned from the germline V gene as MNHNS and SASEGT. The junction carries 14 bases between V and J, which are trimmed by 3 bases and 9 bases respectively. The CDR3 covers 13 residues, taking in both the cysteine and the phenylalanine. Solely the CDR3 DNA is kept, with 39 bases framed from the first base. CD8 naive samples were obtained by positive selection for CCR7 among CD45RO-negative cells, yielding a CD45RA+CCR7+ population from which TemRA cells were excluded. Healthy HIV-negative adults with no recently reported acute infections or vaccinations were included as donors. Only Caucasian adults living in Nashville, Tennessee, USA were represented among the donors. Blood was collected by leukapheresis, and PBMCs were isolated by Ficoll-Histopaque density gradient centrifugation and then cryopreserved in liquid nitrogen vapor phase. Analytical flow cytometry was used to check the purity and quantity of each magnetically sorted T cell population. From each sorted fraction, genomic DNA was isolated and quantified by UV absorbance on a Nanodrop 2000c.

These data belong to a study of shared clonotypes between healthy human individuals (TCRdb year 2020). For the study in its entirety: Two women and three men aged 18 to 49 years were included in the cohort. Between about 0.8 and 9.5 billion PBMCs per donor were obtained by leukapheresis. For each donor, CD4 naive and CD4 memory were each given three plates, CD8 naive was given two plates, and CD8 memory was given one plate. To estimate repertoire size and how much clonotypes are shared between individuals, the study performed deep sequencing of blood TCR repertoires from a few healthy adults. To increase sequencing depth and limit assay-specific biases, different laboratories used diverse techniques to prepare libraries and sequence TCR repertoires. Results and caveats for the whole study, not just this receptor: Naive subsets generally had larger estimated clonotype richness than memory subsets. Pairwise subsampling led to the expectation that sequencing depth would affect the degree of clonotype sharing among donors. Higher generation probabilities were observed for clonotypes shared by all four sorted-subset donors than for non-shared clonotypes. Incomplete sequencing was indicated by rarefaction of sorted-subset datasets, despite the large sequencing depth. Because the study included only a small number of donors, the genetic and exposure-history diversity represented was limited. Only blood was sampled, and tissue TCR repertoires likely differ from those in blood. Across four donors, about 5% of naive CD4, approximately 3.6% of naive CD8, under 2.5% of memory CD4, and approximately 0.4% of memory CD8 clonotypes were shared.

Using the deep immunoSEQ assay, TCR CDR3 regions were amplified from genomic DNA by multiplex PCR. Extracted genomic DNA from each cell subset was spread evenly across all wells of several immunoSEQ 96-well plates, with each plate serving as a replicate. For sorted subsets, each replicate PCR was loaded with roughly 0.2 ug genomic DNA, equivalent to some 27,000 T cell genomes. Purified libraries were quantified with a Qubit 3.0 fluorometer, sized on a Bioanalyzer 2100, and re-quantified with the KAPA Library Quantification kit. Every immunoSEQ 96-well plate was sequenced on a separate single-read 150-cycle Illumina NextSeq 550 flow cell. The paper's data handling went like this. The immunoSEQ output contained only junctional sequences without quality scores, so filtering could not match that applied to full-length reads. To assign V/J genes and CDR3, sequences were annotated using PyIR, a Python wrapper for IgBLAST v1.9, with IMGT germline references. Reads were filtered out if the reads had weak V/J assignments (E-value above 1e-6), no CDR3, stop codons, out-of-frame junctions, or ambiguous translated residues. V3J clonotypes were defined as sequences sharing an identical inferred V gene, J gene, and CDR3 amino acid sequence. The percentage overlap between two repertoires was calculated by dividing the number of shared unique clonotypes by the size of the smaller repertoire. RTK rarefaction, the Chao1 estimator, and Recon v2.1 estimates of unobserved clonotypes were used to assess repertoire richness. Generation probabilities for all TCRbeta clonotypes obtained by the gDNA method from several donors were computed using OLGA. The source is immuneACCESS, and TCRdb retained only in-frame sequences with V and J called. Part of the clones is not carried over; for the studies checked, unresolved V genes explain less than half of this, and the remainder is unexplained. V, J and clone size are taken as reported in that table, and D and trimming were inferred from the DNA itself. This sample gives nearly 2 million clones in total; approximately 94% of them show up just once. The top ten clonotypes cover roughly 1% of the sample.

The sample comprised naive CD8+ T cells sorted from blood. The cell subset or site label of this sample denotes: CD45RA+CCR7+. The receptor was isolated from a man aged 18 to 29 in good health. Recombination connected TRBV6-1 to TRBJ1-1, with a weak D call of TRBD1 (6 bases match). CDR3 loop: CASSDSEGGKAFF. The bases read TGTGCCAGCAGTGATTCGGAAGGGGGGAAAGCTTTCTTT.